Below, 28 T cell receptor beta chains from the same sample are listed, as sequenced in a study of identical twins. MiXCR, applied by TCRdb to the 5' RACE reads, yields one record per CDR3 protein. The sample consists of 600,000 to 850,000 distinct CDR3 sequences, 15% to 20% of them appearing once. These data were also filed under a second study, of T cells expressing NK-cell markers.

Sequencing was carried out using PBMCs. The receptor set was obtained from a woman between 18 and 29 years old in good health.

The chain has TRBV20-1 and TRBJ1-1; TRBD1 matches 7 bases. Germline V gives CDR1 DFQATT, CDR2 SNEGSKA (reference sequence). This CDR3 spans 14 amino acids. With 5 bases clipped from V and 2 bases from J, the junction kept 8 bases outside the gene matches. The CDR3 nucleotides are TGCAGTGCTCCTGAGGGACAGCCTAACACTGAAGCTTTCTTT. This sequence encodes CSAPEGQPNTEAFF.

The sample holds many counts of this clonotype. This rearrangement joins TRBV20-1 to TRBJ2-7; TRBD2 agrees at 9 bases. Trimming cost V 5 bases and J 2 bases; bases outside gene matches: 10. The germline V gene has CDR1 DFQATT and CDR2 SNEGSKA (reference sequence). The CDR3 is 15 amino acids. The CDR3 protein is CSAQSRTSATYEQYF. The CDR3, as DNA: TGCAGTGCTCAATCCCGGACTAGCGCAACCTACGAGCAGTACTTC.

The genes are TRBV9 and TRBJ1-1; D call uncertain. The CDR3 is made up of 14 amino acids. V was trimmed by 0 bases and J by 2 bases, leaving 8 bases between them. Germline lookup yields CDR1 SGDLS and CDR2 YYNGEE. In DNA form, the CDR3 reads TGTGCCAGCAGCGTAGTAGCTAAAAACACTGAAGCTTTCTTT. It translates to CASSVVAKNTEAFF.

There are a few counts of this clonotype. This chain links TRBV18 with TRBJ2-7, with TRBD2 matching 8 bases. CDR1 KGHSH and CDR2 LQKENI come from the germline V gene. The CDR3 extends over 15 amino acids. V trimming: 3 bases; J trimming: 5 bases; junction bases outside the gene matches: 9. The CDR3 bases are TGTGCCAGCTCACCCAGCCTAGCGGGTGACAACGAGCAGTACTTC. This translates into CASSPSLAGDNEQYF.

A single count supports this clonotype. This chain's CDR3 is CASSPYKGTDTGELFF. DNA for the CDR3: TGTGCCAGCTCACCATATAAAGGGACAGACACCGGGGAGCTGTTTTTT. The chain combines TRBV18 with TRBJ2-2; 7 bases align to TRBD1. The J segment lost 3 bases and the V segment lost 2 bases, leaving 6 bases of the junction unmatched. The CDR3 spans 16 residues. Germline values: CDR1 KGHSH, CDR2 LQKENI.

The CDR3 loop is CASSPRQGGFTEAFF. CDR3 DNA: TGTGCCAGCAGCCCTCGACAGGGTGGGTTCACTGAAGCTTTCTTT. The V gene is TRBV5-4, the J gene TRBJ1-1; 7 bases match TRBD1. V gave up 4 bases and J gave up 4 bases; unmatched junction bases: 10. Per the germline V gene, CDR1 is SGHNT and CDR2 is YYREEE (reference sequence). This CDR3 region has 15 residues.

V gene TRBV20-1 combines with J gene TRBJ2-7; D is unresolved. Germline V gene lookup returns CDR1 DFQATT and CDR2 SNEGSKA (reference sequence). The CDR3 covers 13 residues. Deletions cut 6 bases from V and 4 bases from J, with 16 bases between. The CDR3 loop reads CSAGTSRSYEQYF. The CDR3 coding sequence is TGCAGTGCCGGAACCTCACGGAGTTACGAGCAGTACTTC.

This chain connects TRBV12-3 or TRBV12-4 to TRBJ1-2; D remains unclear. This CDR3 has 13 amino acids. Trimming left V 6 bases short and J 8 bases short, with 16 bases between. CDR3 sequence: CASSPGQTAGYTF. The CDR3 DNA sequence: TGTGCCAGCAGCCCCGGTCAAACAGCCGGCTACACCTTC.

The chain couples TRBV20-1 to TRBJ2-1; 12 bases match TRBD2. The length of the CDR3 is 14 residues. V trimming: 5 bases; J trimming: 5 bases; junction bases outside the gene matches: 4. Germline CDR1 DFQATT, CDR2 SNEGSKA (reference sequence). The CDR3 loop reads CSALAGGPDNEQFF. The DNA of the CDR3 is TGCAGTGCTCTAGCGGGGGGGCCGGACAATGAGCAGTTCTTC.

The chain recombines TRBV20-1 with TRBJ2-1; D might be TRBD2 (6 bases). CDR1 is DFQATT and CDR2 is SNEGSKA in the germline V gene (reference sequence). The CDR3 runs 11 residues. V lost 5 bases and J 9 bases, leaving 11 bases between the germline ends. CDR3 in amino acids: CSAAGPREQFF. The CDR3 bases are TGCAGTGCTGCGGGGCCGCGTGAGCAGTTCTTC.

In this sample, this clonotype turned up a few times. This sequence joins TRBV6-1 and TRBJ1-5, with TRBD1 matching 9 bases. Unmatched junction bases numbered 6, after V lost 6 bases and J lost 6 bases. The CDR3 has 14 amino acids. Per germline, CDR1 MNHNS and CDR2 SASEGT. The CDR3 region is CASRGQGGAQPQHF. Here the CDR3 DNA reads TGTGCCAGCAGGGGACAGGGAGGGGCTCAGCCCCAGCATTTT.

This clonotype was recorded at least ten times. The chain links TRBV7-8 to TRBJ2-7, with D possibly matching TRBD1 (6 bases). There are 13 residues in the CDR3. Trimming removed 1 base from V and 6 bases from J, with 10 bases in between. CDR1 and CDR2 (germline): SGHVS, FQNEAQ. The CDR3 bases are TGTGCCAGCAGCTTAGGCCTAGGGGGCGAGCAGTACTTC. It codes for CASSLGLGGEQYF.

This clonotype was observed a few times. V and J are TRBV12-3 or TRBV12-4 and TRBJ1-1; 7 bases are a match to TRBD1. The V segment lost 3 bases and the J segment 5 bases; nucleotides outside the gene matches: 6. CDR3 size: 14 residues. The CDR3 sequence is CASSLRQGETEAFF. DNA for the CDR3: TGTGCCAGCAGTTTGAGGCAGGGGGAGACTGAAGCTTTCTTT.

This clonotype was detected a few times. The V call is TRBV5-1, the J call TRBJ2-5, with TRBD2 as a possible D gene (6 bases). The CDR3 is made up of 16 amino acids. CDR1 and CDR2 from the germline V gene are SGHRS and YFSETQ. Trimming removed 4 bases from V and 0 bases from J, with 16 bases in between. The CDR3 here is CASSPGTRGNQETQYF. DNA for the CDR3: TGCGCCAGCAGCCCGGGGACTCGGGGAAACCAAGAGACCCAGTACTTC.

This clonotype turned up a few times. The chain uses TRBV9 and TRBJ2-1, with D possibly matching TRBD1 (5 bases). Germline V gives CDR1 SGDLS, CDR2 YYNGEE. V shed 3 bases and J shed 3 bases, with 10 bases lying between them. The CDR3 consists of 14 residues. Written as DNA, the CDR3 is TGTGCCAGCAGCGGACCAGGGATCTACAATGAGCAGTTCTTC. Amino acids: CASSGPGIYNEQFF.

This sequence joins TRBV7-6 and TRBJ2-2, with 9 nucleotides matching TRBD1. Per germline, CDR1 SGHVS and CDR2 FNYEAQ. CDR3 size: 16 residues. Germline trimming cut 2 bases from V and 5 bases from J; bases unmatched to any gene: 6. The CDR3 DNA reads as TGTGCCAGCAGCTTATGGCGGACAGGGGTGACCGGGGAGCTGTTTTTT. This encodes CASSLWRTGVTGELFF.

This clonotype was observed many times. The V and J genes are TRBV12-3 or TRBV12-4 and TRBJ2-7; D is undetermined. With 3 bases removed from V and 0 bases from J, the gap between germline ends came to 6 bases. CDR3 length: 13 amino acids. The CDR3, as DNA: TGTGCCAGCAGTTTGATGAGCTCCTACGAGCAGTACTTC. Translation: CASSLMSSYEQYF.

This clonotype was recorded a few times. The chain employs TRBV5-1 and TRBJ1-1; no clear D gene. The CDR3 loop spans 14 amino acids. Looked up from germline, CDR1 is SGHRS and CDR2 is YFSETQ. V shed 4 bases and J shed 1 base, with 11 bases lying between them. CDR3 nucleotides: TGCGCCAGCAGCGCCCAAGTGACGAACACTGAAGCTTTCTTT. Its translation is CASSAQVTNTEAFF.

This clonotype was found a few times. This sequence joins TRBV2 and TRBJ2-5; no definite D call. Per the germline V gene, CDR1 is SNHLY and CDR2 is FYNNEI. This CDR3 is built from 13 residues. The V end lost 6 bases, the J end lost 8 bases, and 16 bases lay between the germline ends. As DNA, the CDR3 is TGTGCCAGCAGGTCCGGGCGCTTAGGAACCCAGTACTTC. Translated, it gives CASRSGRLGTQYF.

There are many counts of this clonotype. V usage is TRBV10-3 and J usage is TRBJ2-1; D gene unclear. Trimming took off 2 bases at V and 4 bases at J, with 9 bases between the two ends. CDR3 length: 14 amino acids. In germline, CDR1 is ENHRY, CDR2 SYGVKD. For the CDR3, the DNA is TGTGCCATCAGTGAGGGTGGAATGTACAATGAGCAGTTCTTC. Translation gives CAISEGGMYNEQFF.

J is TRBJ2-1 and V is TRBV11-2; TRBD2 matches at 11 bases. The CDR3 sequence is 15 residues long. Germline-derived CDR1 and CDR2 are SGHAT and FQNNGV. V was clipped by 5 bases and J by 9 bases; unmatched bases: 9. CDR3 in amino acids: CASSKIAGGRVEQFF. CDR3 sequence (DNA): TGTGCCAGCAGCAAAATAGCGGGGGGGCGTGTTGAGCAGTTCTTC.

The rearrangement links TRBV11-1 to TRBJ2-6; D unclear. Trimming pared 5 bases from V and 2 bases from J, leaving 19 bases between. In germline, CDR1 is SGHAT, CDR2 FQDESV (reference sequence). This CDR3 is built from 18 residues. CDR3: CASSAHIGLRTGANVLTF. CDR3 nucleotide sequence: TGTGCCAGCAGCGCCCATATAGGGTTGAGGACTGGGGCCAACGTCCTGACTTTC.

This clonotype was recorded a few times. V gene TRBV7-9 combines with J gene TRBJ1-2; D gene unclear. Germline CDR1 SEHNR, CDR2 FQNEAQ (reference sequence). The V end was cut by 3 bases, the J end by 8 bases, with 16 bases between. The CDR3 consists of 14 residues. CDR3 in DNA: TGTGCCAGCAGCTTCACCTCCGGGCTGGGAGGCTACACCTTC. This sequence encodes CASSFTSGLGGYTF.

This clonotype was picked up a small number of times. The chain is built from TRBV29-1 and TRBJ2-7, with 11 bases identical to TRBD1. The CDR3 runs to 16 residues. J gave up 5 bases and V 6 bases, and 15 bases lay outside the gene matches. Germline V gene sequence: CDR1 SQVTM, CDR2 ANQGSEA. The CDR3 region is CSVTTGTGGPFNEQYF. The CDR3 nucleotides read TGCAGCGTCACCACCGGGACAGGGGGGCCTTTCAACGAGCAGTACTTC.

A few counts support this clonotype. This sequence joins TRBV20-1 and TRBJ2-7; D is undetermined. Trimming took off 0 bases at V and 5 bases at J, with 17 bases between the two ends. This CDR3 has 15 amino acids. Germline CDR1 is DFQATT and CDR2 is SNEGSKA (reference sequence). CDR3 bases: TGCAGTGCTAGAGATCCAACTCATGTGATCGACGAGCAGTACTTC. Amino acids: CSARDPTHVIDEQYF.

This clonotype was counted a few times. The CDR3 loop is CASSYSISGTGGLGNTIYF. As DNA, the CDR3 is TGTGCCAGCAGTTACTCGATCTCCGGGACAGGGGGACTTGGAAACACCATATATTTT. The rearrangement links TRBV6-5 to TRBJ1-3, with TRBD1 identical over 11 bases. V shed 0 bases and J 3 bases; nucleotides not matched to a gene: 10. This CDR3 spans 19 amino acids. Germline V gene data show CDR1 as MNHEY and CDR2 as SVGAGI.

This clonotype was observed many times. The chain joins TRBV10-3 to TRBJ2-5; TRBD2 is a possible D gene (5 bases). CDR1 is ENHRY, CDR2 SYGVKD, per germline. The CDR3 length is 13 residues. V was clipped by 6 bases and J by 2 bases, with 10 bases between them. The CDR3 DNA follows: TGTGCCATCAGCGGACTGGGACAAGAGACCCAGTACTTC. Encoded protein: CAISGLGQETQYF.

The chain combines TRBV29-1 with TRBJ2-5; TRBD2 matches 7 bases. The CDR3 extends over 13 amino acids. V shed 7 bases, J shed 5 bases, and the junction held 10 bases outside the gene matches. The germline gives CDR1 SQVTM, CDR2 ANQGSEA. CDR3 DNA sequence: TGCAGCGCCGGGGAGGGGTTAGGGGAGACCCAGTACTTC. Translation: CSAGEGLGETQYF.